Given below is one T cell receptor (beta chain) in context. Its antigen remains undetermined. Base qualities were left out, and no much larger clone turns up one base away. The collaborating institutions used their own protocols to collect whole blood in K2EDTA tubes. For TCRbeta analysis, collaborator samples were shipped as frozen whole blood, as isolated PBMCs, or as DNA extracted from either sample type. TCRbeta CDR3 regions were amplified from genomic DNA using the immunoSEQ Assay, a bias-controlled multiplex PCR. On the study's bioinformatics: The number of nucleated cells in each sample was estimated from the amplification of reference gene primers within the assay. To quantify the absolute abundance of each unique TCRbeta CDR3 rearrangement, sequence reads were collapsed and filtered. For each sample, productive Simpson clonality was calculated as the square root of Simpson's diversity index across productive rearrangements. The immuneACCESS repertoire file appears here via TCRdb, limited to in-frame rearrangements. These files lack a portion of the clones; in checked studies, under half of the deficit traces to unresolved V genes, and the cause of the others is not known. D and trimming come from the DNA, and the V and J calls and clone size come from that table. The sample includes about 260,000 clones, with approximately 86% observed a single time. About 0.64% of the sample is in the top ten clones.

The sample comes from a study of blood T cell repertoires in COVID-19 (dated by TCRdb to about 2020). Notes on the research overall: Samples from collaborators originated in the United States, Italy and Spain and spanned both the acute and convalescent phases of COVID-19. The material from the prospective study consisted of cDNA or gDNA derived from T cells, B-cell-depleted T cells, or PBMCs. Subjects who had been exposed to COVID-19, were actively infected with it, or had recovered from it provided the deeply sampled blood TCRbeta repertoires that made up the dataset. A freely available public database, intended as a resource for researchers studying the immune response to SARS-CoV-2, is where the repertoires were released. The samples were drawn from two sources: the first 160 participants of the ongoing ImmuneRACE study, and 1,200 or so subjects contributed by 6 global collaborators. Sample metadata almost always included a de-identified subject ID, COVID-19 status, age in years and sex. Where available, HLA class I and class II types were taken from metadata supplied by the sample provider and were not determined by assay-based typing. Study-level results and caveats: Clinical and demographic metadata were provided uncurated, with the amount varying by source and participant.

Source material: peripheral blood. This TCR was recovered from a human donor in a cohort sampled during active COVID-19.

CDR3 region: CASSYNGQGNYGYTF. The nucleotides are TGTGCCAGCAGTTACAATGGACAAGGAAACTATGGCTACACCTTC. This chain joins TRBV6-6 to TRBJ1-2; a tentative D call is TRBD1 (5 bases match). CDR1 and CDR2, per the germline V gene (reference sequence), are MNHNY and SVGAGI. A distance of 12 bases separates the germline ends of V and J, which lose 2 bases and 2 bases respectively. The CDR3 covers 15 residues, taking in both the cysteine and the phenylalanine. The read is trimmed to its CDR3 DNA, 45 bases read in frame from base 1.